The 30 T cell receptor beta chains listed next were all sequenced from one sample in a study of T cell responses to AZD1222 COVID-19 vaccine. Clones were sequenced by immunoSEQ multiplex PCR, and TCRdb holds only the in-frame ones, with some missing. The profile shows some 86,000 clones, just over 90% of them singletons. Material: peripheral blood, obtained on day 0 of AZD1222 vaccination. All receptors derive from an adult in good health.

The chain uses TRBV5-5 and TRBJ2-1; TRBD2 matches 11 bases. Germline CDR1 SGHKS, CDR2 YYEKEE (reference sequence). V trimming: 4 bases; J trimming: 3 bases; junction bases outside the gene matches: 3. CDR3 length: 15 amino acids. The CDR3 DNA reads as TGTGCCAGCAGCCCAGGGACTAGCGGCTACAATGAGCAGTTCTTC. Protein: CASSPGTSGYNEQFF.

V is TRBV27 and J is TRBJ1-6; D is possibly TRBD1 (5 bases). The length of the CDR3 is 15 residues. CDR1 is MNHEY, CDR2 SMNVEV, per germline (reference sequence). The V and J ends lost 5 bases and 8 bases respectively, with 16 bases between them. CDR3 loop: CASSRFTGEDSPLHF. In nucleotides, the CDR3 is TGTGCCAGCAGTCGGTTTACAGGTGAGGATTCACCCCTCCACTTT.

DNA for the CDR3: TGTGCCAGCAGCTTAATAGGGGCGAACACCGGGGAGCTGTTTTTT. It is translated as CASSLIGANTGELFF. This chain joins TRBV7-6 and TRBJ2-2; D is possibly TRBD1 (5 bases). Trimming removed 2 bases from V and 0 bases from J, with 7 bases in between. The CDR3 covers 15 residues. The germline V gene has CDR1 SGHVS and CDR2 FNYEAQ.

This clone was found a few times. The chain has TRBV9 and TRBJ2-3; 7 bases match TRBD2. This CDR3 region has 14 residues. V lost 3 bases, J lost 3 bases, and 4 bases stayed unmatched. Per the germline V gene, CDR1 is SGDLS and CDR2 is YYNGEE. CDR3 loop: CASSGDSGTDTQYF. CDR3 DNA sequence: TGTGCCAGCAGCGGAGATAGCGGGACAGATACGCAGTATTTT.

The chain links TRBV12-3 or TRBV12-4 to TRBJ2-2; no firm D call. Trimming removed 7 bases at V and 3 bases at J, with 9 bases between. The CDR3 loop spans 13 amino acids. In DNA form, the CDR3 reads TGTGCCAGCACCCTAAGTGACACCGGGGAGCTGTTTTTT. Protein sequence: CASTLSDTGELFF.

The rearrangement joins TRBV6-6 to TRBJ1-5; D not certain. The germline gives CDR1 MNHNY, CDR2 SVGAGI (reference sequence). V lost 0 bases, J lost 6 bases, and 9 bases lay in between. This CDR3 has 14 residues. The CDR3, as DNA: TGTGCCAGCAGTTACTCATCATTGAGTCAGCCCCAGCATTTT. Translated: CASSYSSLSQPQHF.

The chain couples TRBV4-3 to TRBJ2-2; the D gene could be TRBD1 or TRBD2 (6 bases each). This CDR3 has 17 amino acids. V was shortened by 1 base and J by 0 bases, with 12 bases between the two germline ends. Germline V CDR1 and CDR2: LGHNA, YSLEER. The CDR3 reads CASSQVGGTSNTGELFF. Written as DNA, the CDR3 is TGCGCCAGCAGCCAAGTAGGGGGGACCTCGAACACCGGGGAGCTGTTTTTT.

As DNA, the CDR3 is TGTGCCAGCAGCCCCAATGCTCGTGCAACTAATGAAAAACTGTTTTTT. Amino acids: CASSPNARATNEKLFF. The rearrangement joins TRBV7-8 to TRBJ1-4; D remains ambiguous. The length of the CDR3 is 16 residues. CDR1 and CDR2 (germline): SGHVS, FQNEAQ. V was clipped by 5 bases and J by 0 bases, with 13 bases between them.

This sequence joins TRBV27 and TRBJ2-6; no definite D call. Germline V gene sequence: CDR1 MNHEY, CDR2 SMNVEV (reference sequence). There are 15 residues in the CDR3. V gave up 5 bases and J gave up 2 bases, with 10 bases separating them. The CDR3 DNA sequence: TGTGCCAGCAGTCGATGGGCGGCTGGGGCCAACGTCCTGACTTTC. Translating it yields CASSRWAAGANVLTF.

The J gene is TRBJ1-4, the V gene TRBV9; D remains ambiguous. The ends were cut back, 4 bases at V and 4 bases at J, with 14 bases in the middle. Germline V lookup: CDR1 SGDLS, CDR2 YYNGEE. The CDR3 has 15 residues. The CDR3 DNA follows: TGTGCCAGCAGCACCGAAGGCGAAGTTAATGAAAAACTGTTTTTT. Translated, it gives CASSTEGEVNEKLFF.

This rearrangement joins TRBV18 to TRBJ2-7; the D gene is possibly TRBD1 (6 bases). The CDR3 has 15 residues. Trimming took 7 bases from V and 4 from J, leaving 20 bases between them. Germline V gene lookup returns CDR1 KGHSH and CDR2 LQKENI. The CDR3 DNA reads as TGTGCCAGCTTGCCGGACAGACTGGGTGGTTACGAGCAGTACTTC. This translates into CASLPDRLGGYEQYF. Full variable domain (rest looked up from reference TRBV18 and TRBJ2-7): NAGVMQNPRHLVRRRGQEARLRCSPMKGHSHVYWYRQLPEEGLKFMVYLQKENIIDESGMPKERFSAEFPKEGPSILRIQQVVRGDSAAYFCASLPDRLGGYEQYFGPGTRLTVT.

The chain joins TRBV28 to TRBJ1-5; D is unresolved. Per the germline V gene, CDR1 is MDHEN and CDR2 is SYDVKM. This CDR3 contains 16 residues. V lost 3 bases to trimming and J lost 4 bases, with 16 bases between them. CDR3 nucleotides: TGTGCCAGCAGTTTTAGCGGGGAGGGTTTTAATCAGCCCCAGCATTTT. This gives the protein CASSFSGEGFNQPQHF.

The rearrangement joins TRBV5-1 to TRBJ2-1; possibly TRBD2 for D (6 bases). The CDR3 spans 17 residues. Germline CDR1 reads SGHRS; CDR2 reads YFSETQ. Trimming pared 4 bases from V and 0 bases from J, leaving 17 bases between. CDR3 DNA: TGCGCCAGCAGCCTCAGACCACTGCGGGGCTCCTACAATGAGCAGTTCTTC. Amino acids: CASSLRPLRGSYNEQFF. Full variable domain (outside the CDR3, taken from reference TRBV5-1 and TRBJ2-1): KAGVTQTPRYLIKTRGQQVTLSCSPISGHRSVSWYQQTPGQGLQFLFEYFSETQRNKGNFPGRFSGRQFSNSRSEMNVSTLELGDSALYLCASSLRPLRGSYNEQFFGPGTRLTVL.

This sequence joins TRBV30 and TRBJ1-2; weak D call: TRBD1 (6 bases). Germline CDR1 is GTSNPN and CDR2 is SVGIG (reference sequence). The CDR3 is made up of 12 amino acids. Here the CDR3 DNA reads TGTGCTTTTACCCTGGGGGGCCGGGGCTACACCTTC. This sequence encodes CAFTLGGRGYTF.

The chain employs TRBV6-5 and TRBJ2-5; tentative D call: TRBD2 (5 bases). The V gene lost 0 bases and the J gene lost 4 bases, with 15 bases spanning the gap. This CDR3 region has 16 residues. Looked up from germline, CDR1 is MNHEY and CDR2 is SVGAGI. The CDR3 DNA is TGTGCCAGCAGTTACTCGAGGACTCAGAAGATAGAGACCCAGTACTTC. Encoded protein: CASSYSRTQKIETQYF.

V and J are TRBV7-2 and TRBJ2-7; D perhaps matches TRBD2 (6 bases). The CDR3 spans 16 residues. Germline loops: CDR1 SGHTA, CDR2 FQGNSA. V dropped 5 bases and J dropped 9 bases, with 26 bases sitting between them. The CDR3 DNA reads TGTGCCAGCAGCCCCGGGGGTAGCGACCGTAAACACCGGCAGTACTTC. Amino acids: CASSPGGSDRKHRQYF.

The genes are TRBV10-2 and TRBJ2-3; D not certain. The germline CDR1 and CDR2 sequences are WSHSY and SAAADI. V was shortened by 6 bases and J by 5 bases, with 6 bases between the two germline ends. The CDR3 contains 11 residues. The CDR3 loop is CASRDVDTQYF. The CDR3 coding sequence is TGCGCCAGCAGGGACGTAGATACGCAGTATTTT.

The rearrangement joins TRBV7-9 to TRBJ2-2; D is possibly TRBD2 (6 bases). Looked up from germline, CDR1 is SEHNR and CDR2 is FQNEAQ (reference sequence). The ends were cut back, 5 bases at V and 4 bases at J, with 14 bases in the middle. The CDR3 has 15 residues. The CDR3 nucleotides are TGTGCCAGCAGCGCGGGGACGTCGGTCACCGGGGAGCTGTTTTTT. It specifies CASSAGTSVTGELFF.

This clone was seen a single time. The chain joins TRBV2 to TRBJ2-3, with D unclear. The CDR3 consists of 13 residues. Germline V CDR1 and CDR2: SNHLY, FYNNEI. With 1 base removed from V and 3 bases from J, the gap between germline ends came to 5 bases. CDR3 protein: CASSEEVTDTQYF. In DNA form, the CDR3 reads TGTGCCAGCAGTGAAGAAGTTACAGATACGCAGTATTTT.

This clone appeared a single time. In DNA, the CDR3 is TGTGCCTGGACCCGTCAGGGGACGGGGGAGGGCTACACCTTC. Protein product: CAWTRQGTGEGYTF. The genes are TRBV30 and TRBJ1-2, with a tentative D call TRBD1 (6 bases). CDR3 length: 14 amino acids. The germline gives CDR1 GTSNPN, CDR2 SVGIG (reference sequence). Trimming shortened V by 4 bases and J by 8 bases, and 20 bases separated the two germline ends.

CDR3 region: CASSQEPNTEAFF. The CDR3, as DNA: TGCGCCAGCAGCCAAGAGCCGAACACTGAAGCTTTCTTT. The chain combines TRBV4-3 with TRBJ1-1, with no clear D. The CDR3 is 13 amino acids. Trimming took 0 bases from V and 1 from J, leaving 3 bases between them. Per the germline V gene, CDR1 is LGHNA and CDR2 is YSLEER.

V and J are TRBV27 and TRBJ1-4, with D possibly being TRBD1 (6 bases). Germline loops: CDR1 MNHEY, CDR2 SMNVEV (reference sequence). Trimming stripped 6 bases from V and 7 bases from J, with 15 bases between. This CDR3 region has 14 residues. The CDR3 DNA sequence: TGTGCCAGCAGGCTTTGGGGGCTAAGTGAAAAACTGTTTTTT. Encoded protein: CASRLWGLSEKLFF.

This chain connects TRBV28 to TRBJ2-7; D is unresolved. This CDR3 spans 13 amino acids. CDR1 is MDHEN and CDR2 is SYDVKM in the germline V gene. With 2 bases removed from V and 3 bases from J, the gap between germline ends came to 8 bases. In nucleotides, the CDR3 is TGTGCCAGCAGTTTAGGGCCGTACTACGAGCAGTACTTC. Protein product: CASSLGPYYEQYF. The variable domain in full, with the rest retrieved from reference TRBV28 and TRBJ2-7, is DVKVTQSSRYLVKRTGEKVFLECVQDMDHENMFWYRQDPGLGLRLIYFSYDVKMKEKGDIPEGYSVSREKKERFSLILESASTNQTSMYLCASSLGPYYEQYFGPGTRLTVT.

The chain joins TRBV28 to TRBJ1-2, with D perhaps matching TRBD1 (5 bases). V dropped 10 bases and J dropped 5 bases, with 20 bases sitting between them. There are 14 residues in the CDR3. The germline CDR1 and CDR2 sequences are MDHEN and SYDVKM. The chain's CDR3 is CATENGAVNYGYTF. CDR3 DNA: TGTGCCACCGAAAACGGGGCAGTTAATTATGGCTACACCTTC.

The V call is TRBV7-9, the J call TRBJ2-3; D is possibly TRBD1 or TRBD2 (6 bases each). The CDR3 totals 18 residues. Germline V lookup: CDR1 SEHNR, CDR2 FQNEAQ (reference sequence). Trimming removed 5 bases at V and 4 bases at J, with 25 bases between. The CDR3 region has the DNA TGTGCCAGCAGCCCACAGCGACTTCAGTGGGGGGCAGCAGATACGCAGTATTTT. It yields the protein CASSPQRLQWGAADTQYF. Full variable domain (outside the CDR3, taken from reference TRBV7-9 and TRBJ2-3): DTGVSQNPRHKITKRGQNVTFRCDPISEHNRLYWYRQTLGQGPEFLTYFQNEAQLEKSRLLSDRFSAERPKGSFSTLEIQRTEQGDSAMYLCASSPQRLQWGAADTQYFGPGTRLTVL.

V gene TRBV6-5 combines with J gene TRBJ1-5; 7 bases map to TRBD1. Germline-derived CDR1 and CDR2 are MNHEY and SVGAGI. The CDR3 has 15 residues. The ends lost 6 bases at V and 0 bases at J; junction bases unmatched: 5. The CDR3 is CASRVQGYSNQPQHF. CDR3 coding DNA: TGTGCCAGCAGAGTACAGGGGTATAGCAATCAGCCCCAGCATTTT.

The chain carries TRBV2 and TRBJ2-1; no clear D. The V end was cut by 8 bases, the J end by 9 bases, with 11 bases between. The CDR3 contains 11 residues. CDR1 and CDR2 from the germline V gene are SNHLY and FYNNEI. Written as DNA, the CDR3 is TGTGCCAGCCATCGGGCTGGTGAGCAGTTCTTC. As protein: CASHRAGEQFF. The variable domain in full, completed from reference TRBV2 and TRBJ2-1, reads EPEVTQTPSHQVTQMGQEVILRCVPISNHLYFYWYRQILGQKVEFLVSFYNNEISEKSEIFDDQFSVERPDGSNFTLKIRSTKLEDSAMYFCASHRAGEQFFGPGTRLTVL.

This clone was seen more than once but under ten times. CDR3 nucleotide sequence: TGTGCCAGTAGTGCAAGCTCTGGAAACACCATATATTTT. Translating gives CASSASSGNTIYF. The V and J genes are TRBV19 and TRBJ1-3; D uncertain. Trimming took off 5 bases at V and 0 bases at J, with 5 bases between the two ends. The CDR3 is 13 residues long. Looked up from germline, CDR1 is LNHDA and CDR2 is SQIVND (reference sequence).

This clone was observed once. The CDR3 DNA reads TGTGCCAGCAGCGCCGAGGTCGAGTCCACGCAGTACTTC. Its translation is CASSAEVESTQYF. The chain carries TRBV7-6 and TRBJ2-7; D gene ambiguous. CDR1 and CDR2 (germline): SGHVS, FNYEAQ. The CDR3 runs to 13 residues. V was pared by 5 bases and J by 9 bases, with 17 bases between.

The chain joins TRBV6-5 to TRBJ2-2, with 7 nucleotides matching TRBD1. Germline V gives CDR1 MNHEY, CDR2 SVGAGI. Trimming at V came to 6 bases and at J to 1 base, leaving 5 bases not matched to a gene. CDR3 length: 15 amino acids. As DNA, the CDR3 is TGTGCCAGCAGGGAGACAGGGCTGAACACCGGGGAGCTGTTTTTT. Translated: CASRETGLNTGELFF.